These T cell receptor beta chains were read from a single sample in a study of blood T cell repertoires in COVID-19. The protocol was immunoSEQ multiplex PCR, while the TCRdb copy is restricted to in-frame clones and leaves out a portion. This table has roughly 500,000 clones, roughly 87% appearing once. Sequences were obtained from peripheral blood. These receptors were collected from a man between 18 and 35 years old with COVID-19, enrolled during active disease. The CDR3 runs from the conserved cysteine through the conserved F or W. The D gene is left open where the match is weak. A clone size is listed for some rows: how often the clone was seen (once, few, many), or a class if it is expanded.

TRBD1,TRBJ2-5,NA,TRBV6-5,CASRKSGGRAETQYF,TGTGCCAGCAGGAAATCAGGGGGAAGGGCGGAGACCCAGTACTTC
TRBD2,TRBJ2-2,NA,TRBV24-1,CATSPSGSTGELFF,TGTGCCACCAGTCCTAGCGGGAGCACCGGGGAGCTGTTTTTT
NA,TRBJ1-6,NA,TRBV2,CASSDRSGNSPLHF,TGTGCCAGCAGTGACCGCAGTGGTAATTCACCCCTCCACTTT
TRBD1,TRBJ2-1,NA,TRBV6-2/TRBV6-3,CASSTRGQPYNEQFF,TGTGCCAGCAGTACGAGGGGACAGCCCTACAATGAGCAGTTCTTC
TRBD2,TRBJ2-1,NA,TRBV4-2,CASSQGASIAGGGEQFF,TGTGCCAGCAGCCAAGGGGCGTCGATAGCGGGAGGCGGTGAGCAGTTCTTC
NA,TRBJ2-3,NA,TRBV4-2,CASSQDPGDGTDTQYF,TGTGCCAGCAGCCAAGATCCCGGGGATGGCACAGATACGCAGTATTTT
NA,TRBJ2-1,once,TRBV4-2,CASSTTEKNEQFF,TGTGCCAGCTCTACCACTGAGAAGAATGAGCAGTTCTTC
TRBD2,TRBJ2-3,NA,TRBV2,CASKRGGAEDTQYF,TGTGCCAGCAAGCGCGGGGGGGCCGAAGATACGCAGTATTTT
NA,TRBJ1-2,NA,TRBV19,CASLGVGRNYGYTF,TGTGCCAGCCTTGGCGTCGGGAGGAATTATGGCTACACCTTC
NA,TRBJ1-1,NA,TRBV19,CASSMGQNTEAFF,TGTGCCAGTAGTATGGGACAGAACACTGAAGCTTTCTTT
NA,TRBJ2-7,NA,TRBV19,CASRLQTGDPYEQYF,TGTGCCAGTAGACTTCAGACAGGTGATCCCTACGAGCAGTACTTC
TRBD2,TRBJ2-4,NA,TRBV3-1/TRBV3-2,CASSQDRLAGGKNIQYF,TGTGCCAGCAGCCAAGATCGACTAGCGGGAGGTAAAAACATTCAGTACTTC
TRBD2,TRBJ2-1,once,TRBV19,CASQLAGGPNEQFF,TGTGCCAGTCAGCTAGCGGGAGGGCCGAATGAGCAGTTCTTC
NA,TRBJ2-7,NA,TRBV2,CASSGRDKTYEQYF,TGTGCCAGCAGTGGCCGGGACAAGACCTACGAGCAGTACTTC
NA,TRBJ2-1,NA,TRBV6-4,CASSDSPASLIYNEQFF,TGTGCCAGCAGTGACTCCCCAGCTAGTCTAATCTACAATGAGCAGTTCTTC
NA,TRBJ1-1,NA,TRBV25-1,CASRPGMRNTEAFF,TGTGCCAGCAGACCGGGGATGAGGAACACTGAAGCTTTCTTT
NA,TRBJ2-5,NA,TRBV19,CASRDQGGAWETQYF,TGTGCCAGTAGGGACCAAGGCGGGGCTTGGGAGACCCAGTACTTC
TRBD2,TRBJ2-5,NA,TRBV27,CASSYLPSGQETQYF,TGTGCCAGCAGTTACCTGCCTAGCGGCCAAGAGACCCAGTACTTC
TRBD2,TRBJ2-1,NA,TRBV19,CASTPQLAGGWHEQFF,TGTGCCAGTACTCCCCAACTAGCGGGGGGGTGGCATGAGCAGTTCTTC
NA,TRBJ2-7,few,TRBV3-1/TRBV3-2,CASSRRGSLYEQYF,TGTGCCAGCAGCCGGCGGGGCTCTCTCTACGAGCAGTACTTC
NA,TRBJ2-5,NA,TRBV20-1,CSASHPAVQETQYF,TGCAGTGCTAGTCACCCAGCGGTACAAGAGACCCAGTACTTC
TRBD2,TRBJ2-5,NA,TRBV7-9,CASSLASGIETQYF,TGTGCCAGCAGCTTAGCTAGCGGGATCGAGACCCAGTACTTC
NA,TRBJ1-1,NA,TRBV11-2,CASSLDLQYPTEAFF,TGTGCCAGCAGCTTAGATCTTCAGTACCCCACTGAAGCTTTCTTT
NA,TRBJ2-1,NA,TRBV24-1,CATSDTRDLTEQFF,TGTGCCACCAGTGATACCCGGGACTTAACTGAGCAGTTCTTC
TRBD1,TRBJ1-3,few,TRBV3-1/TRBV3-2,CASSPGQGLSGNTIYF,TGTGCCAGCAGCCCGGGACAGGGGCTCTCTGGAAACACCATATATTTT
TRBD1,TRBJ2-7,NA,TRBV12-5,CASGLQIKTGQPSEQYF,TGTGCTAGTGGCCTCCAAATAAAAACGGGACAGCCCTCCGAGCAGTACTTC
NA,TRBJ2-5,NA,TRBV3-1/TRBV3-2,CASSLGLPPQETQYF,TGTGCCAGCAGCCTCGGACTACCTCCTCAAGAGACCCAGTACTTC